A selection of T cell receptor beta chains follows, all from one sample in a study of response to subunit inactivated influenza vaccine. TCRdb re-analysed the RT-PCR reads in MiXCR, keeping a single row per CDR3 protein. The profile shows about 540,000 distinct CDR3 sequences, 20% to 25% of them singletons. This same sample was also part of a study on T cells expressing NK-cell markers.

The starting material was CD4+ T cells sorted from PBMCs, obtained 11 to 12 days after vaccination. These receptors were obtained from a man over 45 who received an inactivated influenza vaccine. CDR3s include the opening cysteine and the closing phenylalanine or tryptophan. The D gene is left open where the match is weak. Size tells how often a clone was seen (once, few, many) or the class of an expanded clone, and some rows leave it out.

>TRBJ2-1|-|TRBD2|TRBV12-3/TRBV12-4
TGTGCCAGCAGTGCGAGACTAGCGGGGCCGAGCTCCTACAATGAGCAGTTCTTC
CASSARLAGPSSYNEQFF
>TRBJ2-2|-|TRBD2|TRBV6-2/TRBV6-3
TGTGCCAGCAGTTACTCTATGGTCGGGACTAGCTTTTCCGGGGAGCTGTTTTTT
CASSYSMVGTSFSGELFF
>TRBJ2-3|-|-|TRBV15
TGTGCCACCAGCAGAGAAACAATTGGTACGCAGTATTTT
CATSRETIGTQYF
>TRBJ1-1|-|-|TRBV2
TGTGCCAGCAGTGCCCAGGGCACTGAAGCTTTCTTT
CASSAQGTEAFF
>TRBJ2-1|few|TRBD1|TRBV7-2
TGTGCCAGCAGCCCGGGACAGTGGGGATACAATGAGCAGTTCTTC
CASSPGQWGYNEQFF
>TRBJ2-1|-|TRBD1|TRBV6-1
TGTGCCAGCACCAAGGACAGGGGGCAAGATGAGCAGTTCTTC
CASTKDRGQDEQFF
>TRBJ2-3|-|TRBD2|TRBV4-2
TGTGCCAGCAGCCGAAACCCCCCCGGGCGGGAGGCTGGAGATACGCAGTATTTT
CASSRNPPGREAGDTQYF
>TRBJ1-6|-|-|TRBV7-9
TGTGCCAGCAGCTTAGATGGCAGGGGTTATAATTCACCCCTCCACTTT
CASSLDGRGYNSPLHF
>TRBJ2-1|few|-|TRBV7-2
TGTGCCAGCAGCTTATTCCCCTACAATGAGCAGTTCTTC
CASSLFPYNEQFF
>TRBJ2-3|-|-|TRBV28
TGTGCCAGCAGAGGCTTGGGCGCCACAGATACGCAGTATTTT
CASRGLGATDTQYF
>TRBJ2-2|-|TRBD2|TRBV7-3
TGTGCGAGCAGCCCTACTGGACTAGCGGGAGTAACCGGGGAGCTGTTTTTT
CASSPTGLAGVTGELFF
>TRBJ1-1|-|-|TRBV12-3/TRBV12-4
TGTGCCAGCAGTTTGTGGAACACTGAAGCTTTCTTT
CASSLWNTEAFF
>TRBJ2-1|few|-|TRBV10-3
TGTGCCATCAGTCGGGACTTATCCTACAATGAGCAGTTCTTC
CAISRDLSYNEQFF
>TRBJ1-1|-|TRBD1|TRBV28
TGTGCCAGCAGTTCTCCGACAGGGTTGAACACTGAAGCTTTCTTT
CASSSPTGLNTEAFF
>TRBJ1-2|few|-|TRBV30
TGTGCCTGGAGTGTAACGGTCAGGGAGTTCAATGGCTACACCTTC
CAWSVTVREFNGYTF
>TRBJ2-7|-|TRBD2|TRBV20-1
TGCAGTGCTAGAGGCCAGCTAGCGGGAGTGGGCTACGAGCAGTACTTC
CSARGQLAGVGYEQYF
>TRBJ2-2|-|-|TRBV18
TGTGCCAGCTCACCACCGGGCGGGGAGCTGTTTTTT
CASSPPGGELFF
>TRBJ1-5|few|-|TRBV6-6
TGTGCCAGCAGTTACTCGGAAAATCAGCCCCAGCATTTT
CASSYSENQPQHF
>TRBJ2-7|-|-|TRBV21-1
TGTGCCAGCAGCCCTCGAGGCCGGGACACTAGATCCTACGAGCAGTACTTC
CASSPRGRDTRSYEQYF
>TRBJ2-1|-|-|TRBV5-1
TGTGCCAGCAGCTTAGGTCAGGACAATGAGCAGTTCTTC
CASSLGQDNEQFF
>TRBJ2-7|few|TRBD1|TRBV27
TGTGCCAGCAGTGAGGACAGGGGCCACGAGCAGTACTTC
CASSEDRGHEQYF
>TRBJ2-5|-|-|TRBV5-8
TGTGCCAGCAGCTTGGGCGTCAGGGGAAGGTTAGGAGAGACCCAGTACTTC
CASSLGVRGRLGETQYF
>TRBJ1-2|once|TRBD1|TRBV5-5
TGTGCCAGCAGCCAGAATACGGGACAGGGTATCTATGGCTACACCTTC
CASSQNTGQGIYGYTF
>TRBJ1-2|-|-|TRBV2
TGTGCCAGCAGTGAGGCAGGTTCTGGCTACACCTTC
CASSEAGSGYTF
>TRBJ2-6|few|-|TRBV2
TGTGCCAGCCGGGACAACTCTGGGGCCAACGTCCTGACTTTC
CASRDNSGANVLTF
>TRBJ2-1|-|TRBD2|TRBV5-1
TGCGCCAGCAGCGCCCGGGGGGGGACGGGATCCTACAATGAGCAGTTCTTC
CASSARGGTGSYNEQFF
>TRBJ2-1|-|-|TRBV28
TGTGCCAGCAGACCTAGCAACTCCTACAATGAGCAGTTCTTC
CASRPSNSYNEQFF
>TRBJ2-1|few|-|TRBV27
TGTGCCAGCCGAGGGTCTTGGCAGGGGATGAATGAGCAGTTCTTC
CASRGSWQGMNEQFF
>TRBJ2-1|-|TRBD2|TRBV29-1
TGCAGCGTTGACCCGCCCGGGAGGGGTGAGCAGTTCTTC
CSVDPPGRGEQFF
>TRBJ2-7|few|-|TRBV29-1
TGCAGCGCTAAAACCGGGGTCGCCTACGAGCAGTACTTC
CSAKTGVAYEQYF
>TRBJ1-2|-|TRBD1|TRBV5-1
TGCGCCAGCAGCCTTGACAGGGGGAATAAAGGCTACACCTTC
CASSLDRGNKGYTF
>TRBJ2-2|-|TRBD2|TRBV20-1
TGCAGTGCTAGAGTATCCGGGAGGTCGAACACCGGGGAGCTGTTTTTT
CSARVSGRSNTGELFF
>TRBJ2-7|few|TRBD2|TRBV6-2/TRBV6-3
TGTGCCAGCAGTTACCCAACCGGTACTAGCGGGAGGATGGAGCAGTACTTC
CASSYPTGTSGRMEQYF
>TRBJ1-6|-|-|TRBV7-2
TGTGCCAGCAGCGGCCGGGGGGTAGGGTCACCCCTCCACTTT
CASSGRGVGSPLHF
>TRBJ1-1|few|-|TRBV3-1
TGTGCCAGCAGCCAAGTAATGGTTGGAGGTAGAACTGAAGCTTTCTTT
CASSQVMVGGRTEAFF
>TRBJ2-3|few|-|TRBV20-1
TGCAGTGCTAGAGATAAAGGTCAGCCAGATACGCAGTATTTT
CSARDKGQPDTQYF
>TRBJ1-1|-|-|TRBV5-1
TGCGCCAGCGTTTCCAGGGCAAACCCCACTGAAGCTTTCTTT
CASVSRANPTEAFF
>TRBJ2-2|few|-|TRBV6-1
TGTGCCAGCAGTGACGGCCGCCGGGAGCTGTTTTTT
CASSDGRRELFF
>TRBJ1-1|few|-|TRBV20-1
TGCAGTGCTAGTTCGGCAGGGAGCACTGAAGCTTTCTTT
CSASSAGSTEAFF
>TRBJ2-5|few|-|TRBV28
TGTGCCAGCAGTTTATTGGACGGAAAACAAGAGACCCAGTACTTC
CASSLLDGKQETQYF
>TRBJ2-1|many|TRBD2|TRBV7-8
TGTGCCAGCAGCTCCAAACGTCCTAGCGGGAGGTGGAATGAGCAGTTCTTC
CASSSKRPSGRWNEQFF
>TRBJ1-2|-|-|TRBV28
TGTGCCAGCAGTTTAAGAGGGACGGCGAACTATGGCTACACCTTC
CASSLRGTANYGYTF
>TRBJ1-1|few|-|TRBV27
TGTGCCAGCGGACGGGGTAGCCACACTGAAGCTTTCTTT
CASGRGSHTEAFF
>TRBJ2-3|-|TRBD1|TRBV20-1
TGCAGTGCCCCGGGACAGGGGGCGTTAGATACGCAGTATTTT
CSAPGQGALDTQYF
>TRBJ1-1|-|-|TRBV20-1
TGCAGTGCTAGAGACCAGAGAATCAACCCTGAAGCTTTCTTT
CSARDQRINPEAFF
>TRBJ2-1|-|TRBD2|TRBV29-1
TGCAGCGTTAATCTAGCGGGAGGGCCCTTGATCAATGAGCAGTTCTTC
CSVNLAGGPLINEQFF
>TRBJ2-3|-|-|TRBV20-1
TGCAGTGTTGTGGGGGTCACAGATACGCAGTATTTT
CSVVGVTDTQYF
>TRBJ2-7|few|TRBD1|TRBV12-3/TRBV12-4
TGTGCCAGCAGTTCGCCCGGACAGGGAGTCTACGAGCAGTACTTC
CASSSPGQGVYEQYF
>TRBJ1-2|few|TRBD1|TRBV11-2
TGTGCCAGCAGCTTAGAAATCAGGGGGCCTAGGTATGGCTACACCTTC
CASSLEIRGPRYGYTF
>TRBJ2-6|few|-|TRBV7-9
TGTGCCAGCAGTCCAGGTTATGGGGCCAACGTCCTGACTTTC
CASSPGYGANVLTF